The rows below give T cell receptor beta chains drawn from one sample of a study of T-cell reconstitution after alpha-beta-depleted transplantation in children. TCRdb reanalysed the PCR reads using MiXCR and keeps one entry per CDR3 protein. The table records about 260,000 distinct CDR3 sequences, around 10% of them present only once. The material sequenced was peripheral blood, taken 180 days after TCRalphabeta/CD19-depleted stem cell transplant. Every receptor here comes from a male patient aged 2-15 years who had a stem cell transplant for chronic granulomatous disease, so the T cells may come from the graft donor. CDR3s include the opening cysteine and the closing phenylalanine or tryptophan. The D gene is left open where the match is weak. Expanded clones get a size class; other rows say once, few or many, or leave the size out.

D gene	J gene	V gene	clone size	CDR3 DNA	CDR3 protein
TRBD2	TRBJ2-5	TRBV14	-	TGTGCCAGCAGCCAAGGATCTAGCGGGGGGGCCACGAAGACCCAGTACTTC	CASSQGSSGGATKTQYF
TRBD1	TRBJ2-1	TRBV6-1	many	TGTGCCAGCATAAACAGGGGGTTGGTTGAGCAGTTCTTC	CASINRGLVEQFF
-	TRBJ2-5	TRBV5-1	many	TGCGCCAGCAGCAGGAACCAAGAGACCCAGTACTTC	CASSRNQETQYF
TRBD1	TRBJ2-2	TRBV2	-	TGTGCCATCAGTGTCCCGGGACAGGGTCCGGGCCCCGGGGAGCTGTTTTTT	CAISVPGQGPGPGELFF
-	TRBJ2-7	TRBV20-1	many	TGCAGTGCTAGAGGACAATCTTACGAGCAGTACTTC	CSARGQSYEQYF
TRBD2	TRBJ2-7	TRBV5-1	many	TGCGCCAGCACCCGGACTAGCGGGAGGACCACAACCTACGAGCAGTACTTC	CASTRTSGRTTTYEQYF
TRBD1	TRBJ2-5	TRBV7-2	many	TGTGCCAGCAGCGCGCATGGGACAGACCAAGAGACCCAGTACTTC	CASSAHGTDQETQYF
-	TRBJ2-3	TRBV6-2/TRBV6-3	many	TGTGCCAGCAGTATGCCGCGCGGGAAGGATACGCAGTATTTT	CASSMPRGKDTQYF
-	TRBJ1-3	TRBV6-1	many	TGTGCCAGCAAAAGATCCGCTGGAAACACCATATATTTT	CASKRSAGNTIYF
-	TRBJ2-3	TRBV7-9	many	TGTGCCAGCAGCTCTCCGAAGGTCATTAGCACAGATACGCAGTATTTT	CASSSPKVISTDTQYF
TRBD2	TRBJ2-1	TRBV5-7	many	TGTGCCAGCACCCTAGGGTGGGGAGGGAGCTCCTACAATGAGCAGTTCTTC	CASTLGWGGSSYNEQFF
-	TRBJ2-5	TRBV5-1	many	TGCGCCAGCAGCTTGGCCAGGACGGATAGAGAGGAGTACTTC	CASSLARTDREEYF
TRBD2	TRBJ2-1	TRBV5-1	many	TGCGCCAGCAGCGCAGGAGCGGGAGGAACCAACAATGAGCAGTTCTTC	CASSAGAGGTNNEQFF
-	TRBJ2-1	TRBV6-5	many	TGTGCCAGCAGTTACTCGATGTGGGGGACGGACAATGAGCAGTTCTTC	CASSYSMWGTDNEQFF
TRBD1	TRBJ2-7	TRBV12-3/TRBV12-4	many	TGTGCCAGCACTTGGGGCAGGGGGTCCTACGAGCAGTACTTC	CASTWGRGSYEQYF
TRBD2	TRBJ2-3	TRBV2	-	TGTGCCAGCAGTGGTAGCGGGGGGGCCACATATTTT	CASSGSGGATYF
-	TRBJ2-3	TRBV29-1	many	TGCAGCGCCCTTGGGCCTGCCACAGATACGCAGTATTTT	CSALGPATDTQYF
TRBD1	TRBJ1-6	TRBV12-3/TRBV12-4	many	TGTGCCAGCAGTTCAGACAGGGCGCGTAATTCACCCCTCCACTTT	CASSSDRARNSPLHF
-	TRBJ2-3	TRBV30	few	TGTGCCTGGAGGAGCCGCACAGATACGCAGTATTTT	CAWRSRTDTQYF
-	TRBJ2-2	TRBV28	many	TGTGCCAGCAGGTCGGACTGGGAGCTGTTTTTT	CASRSDWELFF
-	TRBJ1-5	TRBV12-3/TRBV12-4	few	TGTGCCAGCAGTTGGGGACGGCCAGGTCAGCCCCAGCATTTT	CASSWGRPGQPQHF
TRBD2	TRBJ2-3	TRBV5-1	many	TGCGCCAGCAGCTTGGCCGTTAGCGGGAGGCTTAGCACAGATACGCAGTATTTT	CASSLAVSGRLSTDTQYF
-	TRBJ2-7	TRBV11-3	many	TGTGCCAGCAGCCGTGGGACTGACTACGAGCAGTACTTC	CASSRGTDYEQYF
TRBD1	TRBJ2-5	TRBV20-1	many	TGCAGTGCTCCGACAGGGAAAGAGACCCAGTACTTC	CSAPTGKETQYF
-	TRBJ2-1	TRBV5-1	many	TGCGCCAGCAGCTTGGCGGACAGTGAGCAGTTCTTC	CASSLADSEQFF
TRBD1	TRBJ1-5	TRBV10-3	many	TGTGCCATCAGTGCAGGCGGTGGACAGGGCTATAATCAGCCCCAGCATTTT	CAISAGGGQGYNQPQHF
TRBD2	TRBJ2-3	TRBV15	-	TGTGCCACCAGCATTTCCGGGACTAGCTACAACACAGATACGCAGTATTTT	CATSISGTSYNTDTQYF
-	TRBJ2-1	TRBV20-1	many	TGCAGTGCCGACCAGGGGGGTGGGACTAACTCCTACAATGAGCAGTTCTTC	CSADQGGGTNSYNEQFF
-	TRBJ1-2	TRBV12-3/TRBV12-4	many	TGTGCCAGCAGTCCGTTGGGGGCACCTAACTATGGCTACACCTTC	CASSPLGAPNYGYTF